This T cell receptor (beta chain) was identified in a study of cytomegalovirus exposure and HLA in healthy donors (dated by TCRdb to 2017 to 2019). Regarding the research as a whole: According to an earlier analysis of several hundred of the donors, about 179 million T cells yielded 100 million or so unique TCR beta sequences and 250 to 350 Gb of sequence data. About 280 gigabases of sequencing data and approximately 91 million unique TCR sequences made up an early release that covered 500 to 700 HLA-typed donors. The genetic ancestry cluster associated with self-reported Caucasian donors included approximately 85% of the 300 to 450 genotyped donors. The study aimed to test whether cataloging public T cell receptors could reveal signatures of past pathogen exposure. The study used immunosequencing to profile the T cell repertoires of 600 to 850 subjects and linked those repertoires to cytomegalovirus serostatus. Along with the approximately 650-subject first cohort, a separate validation cohort of over a hundred different subjects was used. To predict cytomegalovirus infection status, the study combined high-throughput TCR immunosequencing, statistical association of individual TCRs with disease status, and machine learning. In a later analysis, previously published TCR beta repertoires from several hundred donors were re-analyzed and high-resolution HLA genotyping was added so that TCR occurrence patterns could be studied. In the later analysis, no new phenotypic data were used to find candidate immune exposures; instead, reliance was placed on TCR beta sequences and their occurrence across donors. In an earlier analysis of 550 to 700 of the donors, high-throughput TCR beta sequencing was used to judge whether each TCR beta V gene segment behaved as functional or pseudogenic. Donor age, sex, ethnicity and CMV serostatus were compiled alongside the repertoire data. Genome-wide SNP genotypes for about three fifths of the 666 donors were used in a later genetic analysis, which treated that subset as a discovery cohort. All discovery cohort repertoires had been generated using a single sequencing platform. Both class I and class II loci were covered by HLA typing, at four-digit resolution. Typing coverage varied by locus: roughly 629-640 donors for A, B, C, DRB1 and DQB1; more than 500 for DQA1; nearly 610 for DPA1; roughly 450 for DPB1. Five DR-DQ haplotypes were treated as single units for association and clustering because of strong linkage in the cohort. Among about 400 genotyped donors of the cohort, an average of about 240,000 unique TCR beta nucleotide sequences was sequenced per donor, of which approximately 19% were non-productive. Study-level results and caveats: A group of highly shared sequence variants was considered likely to be a technical artifact of the sequencing pipeline. A further reported finding was that TCR beta sequences accurately predicted the HLA-A and HLA-B alleles for most subjects in the first cohort. A later genetic analysis associated a missense DCLRE1C variant with V-gene and J-gene trimming of TCR beta chains, and an independent cohort replicated the association. Compared with equally common non-associated chains, HLA-associated TCR beta chains in a later analysis were more clonally expanded and had lower generation probabilities. The presence/absence analyses assumed that sequencing depth was roughly uniform across donors, and that assumption may not be true. The study listed 150 to 200 TCR beta chains as associated with cytomegalovirus. The authors suggested that the approach could potentially be generalized to other disease states and immunological phenotypes. Linkage disequilibrium might explain the correlated functional status among segregating V segments, but an unknown experimental factor could not be ruled out. At a false discovery rate of 0.05, a later analysis linked some 17,000 TCR beta sequences to specific HLA alleles. Three of the identified cytomegalovirus-associated TCR beta chains were confirmed in vitro to be specific for cytomegalovirus antigens. While some public TCRs were present in many individuals, most TCR sequences turned up only very rarely across donors. The 87-base-pair reads could not distinguish some IMGT-functional V segments, including TRBV6-2 and TRBV6-3, so those segments were excluded. Most CMV-associated TCR beta chains appeared to be HLA-restricted in a later analysis, and the HLA associations seemed to be driven largely by CMV exposure. HLA typing was unavailable for some donors at each locus, so association tests used only the typed subset. In an earlier analysis of some 500 of the donors, most TCR beta V segments appeared in productive rearrangements about 90% or about 30% of the time, broadly matching IMGT annotations. According to a later genetic analysis, donors in an Asian-associated ancestry cluster had fewer N-insertions in productive TCRs than the roughly 660-donor mean. Because counts were too low, roughly 17 rarely observed V segments, including chromosome 9 orphons, were left out of the earlier analysis of some 640 of the donors. In a later analysis, TCR association rates were found to vary across HLA loci, with the most associated TCRs seen for DRB1 alleles and the fewest for HLA-C alleles. The only immune exposure information available for the cohort was CMV serostatus. Several of the top co-occurrence clusters appeared to be linked to parvovirus B19, influenza, CMV and Epstein-Barr virus, according to a later analysis. This cohort had only TCR beta chains sequenced, and the lack of alpha or paired-chain data limited which features could be detected. In both the original and validation cohorts, the classifier was reported to diagnose cytomegalovirus status with high specificity and sensitivity. Assigning TCR associations to individual alleles was difficult when HLA alleles, especially DR and DQ, strongly co-occurred.

Preparation of the library involved the immunoSEQ multiplex PCR assay. The multiplex PCR relied on a mix of 60 forward primers for TCR Vbeta segments and 13 reverse primers for TCR Jbeta segments. Amplification of the CDR3 region of rearranged TCR beta genes was performed with a multiplex PCR assay on genomic DNA. On the Illumina HiSeq System, the amplified TCR beta libraries were sequenced as 87-base-pair reads. Concerning the study's data processing: In a later analysis, about 80 million unique TCR beta chains were counted across the 666 repertoires, and approximately 11 million of these chains were shared by at least two donors. A nearest-neighbor algorithm error-corrected the raw reads and collapsed the reads into unique sequences, merging closely related sequences to remove PCR and sequencing errors. Alignment of CDR3 sequences to IMGT reference sequences was used to assign V, D and J gene segments. Each retained sequence needed at least a six-nucleotide match to both a V gene segment and a J gene segment. A rearrangement was called productive if the CDR3 had no stop codons and remained in frame with V and J, and every other rearrangement was called non-productive. Following IMGT convention, CDR3 was defined as the stretch from the second conserved V-encoded cysteine up to the conserved J-encoded phenylalanine. In an earlier analysis of around 570 of the donors, sequences lacking an unambiguous match to a single V gene segment were excluded. An earlier analysis of fewer than 650 of the donors classified V segments as functional when productive rearrangements were above 56.7% and as segregating when the standard deviation between donors was above 5%. A statistical classification framework was built for diagnosing cytomegalovirus status from the catalog of TCR beta chain sequences. In a later analysis, TCR nucleotide sequences were compared against IMGT/GENE-DB human TR gene sequences so that V and J genes could be assigned. In a later analysis, CDR3 sequences and most-parsimonious VDJ recombination scenarios were assigned using the TCRdist pipeline. In a later analysis, every TCR beta chain was defined by the combination of its CDR3 amino acid sequence and its V-gene family, and reads without a unique V-gene family were dropped. As a way to deal with suspected cross-contamination and a sequencing artifact, a later analysis dropped hundreds of nucleotide sequences that were highly shared and had low generation probability. In a later analysis, a clonal expansion index was calculated for each public chain from normalized within-repertoire ranks of inferred template counts. In a later analysis, generation probabilities were computed using a VDJ recombination model fitted to out-of-frame rearrangements, and the results were checked against IGoR. In a later analysis, hypergeometric tests were used to score TCR-TCR, TCR-HLA and TCR-CMV co-occurrence, with a repertoire-size bias correction applied to TCR pairs. To estimate false discovery rates, a later analysis permuted the HLA or CMV assignments 20 times. A later analysis grouped co-occurring TCRs with DBSCAN, adding TCRdist sequence similarity when clustering within HLA-allele-positive subsets. Co-occurrence clustering excluded repertoires with fewer than 30,000 or more than 120,000 public chains, plus five with anomalous nucleotide sharing. TCRdb holds this immuneACCESS table with in-frame rearrangements only. Some clones are missing; in checked studies, unresolved V genes explain under half, and the rest has no known cause. From that table come the V and J calls and clone size; the DNA was used to work out D and trimming. This sample holds approximately 160,000 clones; over 80% were observed only once. Together, the top ten hold approximately 1.8% of the sample.

Comments on this clone: This clone's antigen is unknown. Base qualities are not provided; no much larger clone lies one nucleotide away.

The cohort comprised some 730 healthy bone marrow donors. At the time of sampling, every cohort member was nominally healthy, though immune exposures that went unrecorded were likely present. Of the approximately 610 cohort members, about 280 had positive CMV serostatus and roughly 330 had negative CMV serostatus, and CMV serostatus was not recorded for the donor. Each donor provided a peripheral blood sample, and peripheral blood mononuclear cells were used for TCR beta sequencing. Genomic DNA extraction from the blood cell samples was performed with the Qiagen DNeasy Blood Extraction Kit. Trimming takes 4 bases from V and 5 bases from J, and the germline ends sit 11 bases apart. From the cysteine up to the phenylalanine, the CDR3 has a length of 13 residues. The kept DNA is CDR3 alone, 39 bases in frame from the first base.

The chain was built from TRBV23-1 and TRBJ2-5, with TRBD2 as a weak D call on 5 bases. TRBV23-1 carries the ORF label, with uncertain function. Sequencing input: PBMCs. This sequence was found in a human donor in good health. Here the CDR3 is given as CASSRAGLETQYF. The nucleotides are TGCGCCAGCAGTCGGGCAGGACTGGAGACCCAGTACTTC.